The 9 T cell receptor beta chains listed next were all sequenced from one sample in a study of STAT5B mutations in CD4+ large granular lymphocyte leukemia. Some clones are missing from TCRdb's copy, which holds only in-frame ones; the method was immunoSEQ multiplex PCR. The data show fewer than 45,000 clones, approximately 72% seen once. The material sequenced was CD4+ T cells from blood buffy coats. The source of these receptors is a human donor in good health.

The CDR3 DNA follows: TGCGCCAGCAGCTTAGGGACTAGCGGGGGAAGGTACAATGAGCAGTTCTTC. This codes for CASSLGTSGGRYNEQFF. The J gene is TRBJ2-1, the V gene TRBV5-1, with TRBD2 matching 14 bases. J was trimmed by 4 bases and V by 2 bases; bases with no gene match: 5. The CDR3 has 17 residues. Germline V gene lookup returns CDR1 SGHRS and CDR2 YFSETQ.

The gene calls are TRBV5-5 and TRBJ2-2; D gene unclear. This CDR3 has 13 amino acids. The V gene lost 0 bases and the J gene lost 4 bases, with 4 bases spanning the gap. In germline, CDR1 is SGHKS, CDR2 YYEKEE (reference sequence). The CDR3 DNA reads TGTGCCAGCAGCTTGGCCGGCACCGGGGAGCTGTTTTTT. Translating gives CASSLAGTGELFF.

The CDR3 spells CASSPGPQNTEAFF. The CDR3 coding sequence is TGTGCCAGTTCGCCGGGACCGCAGAACACTGAAGCTTTCTTT. The chain employs TRBV19 and TRBJ1-1; D may be TRBD1 (5 bases). The CDR3 spans 14 residues. Per the germline V gene, CDR1 is LNHDA and CDR2 is SQIVND (reference sequence). Between the trimmed V and J ends, which lost 8 bases and 1 base, there was a span of 14 bases.

CDR3 sequence reads: CASSSAYEQYF. CDR3 nucleotide sequence: TGTGCCAGCAGCTCTGCCTACGAGCAGTACTTC. The chain couples TRBV7-9 to TRBJ2-7; D remains unclear. Germline CDR1 is SEHNR and CDR2 is FQNEAQ (reference sequence). The CDR3 contains 11 residues. V lost 4 bases to trimming and J lost 2 bases, with 3 bases between them.

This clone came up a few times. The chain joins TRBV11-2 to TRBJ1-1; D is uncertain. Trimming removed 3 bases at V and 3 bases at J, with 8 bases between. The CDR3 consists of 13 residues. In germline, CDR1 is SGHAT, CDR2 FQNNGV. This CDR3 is CASSFGLDTEAFF. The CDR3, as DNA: TGTGCCAGCAGCTTCGGCCTGGACACTGAAGCTTTCTTT.

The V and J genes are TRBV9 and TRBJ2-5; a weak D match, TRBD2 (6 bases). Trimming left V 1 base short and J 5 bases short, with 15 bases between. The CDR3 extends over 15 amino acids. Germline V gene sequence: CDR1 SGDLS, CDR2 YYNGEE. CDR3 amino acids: CASSVQAGRWETQYF. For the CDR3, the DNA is TGTGCCAGCAGCGTACAGGCAGGGAGGTGGGAGACCCAGTACTTC.

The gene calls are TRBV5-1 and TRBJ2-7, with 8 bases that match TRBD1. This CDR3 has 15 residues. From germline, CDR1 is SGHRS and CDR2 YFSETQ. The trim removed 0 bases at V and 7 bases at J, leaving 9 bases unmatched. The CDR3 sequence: CASSLGQGSLREQYF. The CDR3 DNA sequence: TGCGCCAGCAGCTTGGGACAGGGGAGCCTTCGGGAGCAGTACTTC.

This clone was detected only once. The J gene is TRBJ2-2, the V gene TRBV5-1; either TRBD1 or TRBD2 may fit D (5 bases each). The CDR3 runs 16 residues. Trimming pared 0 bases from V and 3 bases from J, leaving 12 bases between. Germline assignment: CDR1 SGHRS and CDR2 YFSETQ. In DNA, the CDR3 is TGCGCCAGCAGCTTGGGTCCGGGGCGCGACACCGGGGAGCTGTTTTTT. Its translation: CASSLGPGRDTGELFF.

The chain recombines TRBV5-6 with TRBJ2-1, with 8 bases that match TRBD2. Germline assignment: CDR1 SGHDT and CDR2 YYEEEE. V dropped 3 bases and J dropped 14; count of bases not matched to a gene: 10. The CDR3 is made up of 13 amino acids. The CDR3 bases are TGTGCCAGCAGCTGGGAGATAGCGGGGAAAAAGTTCTTC. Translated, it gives CASSWEIAGKKFF.